What follows are 32 T cell receptor beta chains derived from one specimen sequenced in a study of OX40 agonist ivuxolimab in advanced cancers. Assay: immunoSEQ multiplex PCR; the TCRdb copy retains only in-frame clones and omits some. The sample carries around 40,000 clones, roughly 83% recorded once. Sequenced here: CD4+ or CD8+ T cells sorted from blood, sampled in a trial of the OX40 agonist ivuxolimab. Source of these receptors: an adult with an advanced solid tumor such as melanoma, head and neck, liver or kidney cancer.

The V and J genes are TRBV30 and TRBJ1-1; unclear D gene. V lost 3 bases and J lost 7, with 21 bases in between. Per the germline V gene, CDR1 is GTSNPN and CDR2 is SVGIG (reference sequence). This CDR3 has 15 amino acids. In DNA, the CDR3 is TGTGCCTGGAGAGTAAGCTCCTGGGCAGGCCATGAAGCTTTCTTT. Translation gives CAWRVSSWAGHEAFF.

The rearrangement joins TRBV25-1 to TRBJ1-1; D gene ambiguous. The CDR3 is 15 residues long. The germline CDR1 and CDR2 sequences are MGHDK and SYGVNS. V lost 1 base and J lost 12, with 21 bases in between. The CDR3 reads CASSEFDGIHPKTFF. In nucleotides, the CDR3 is TGTGCCAGCAGTGAATTTGATGGTATCCACCCAAAAACTTTCTTT.

This chain links TRBV6-6 with TRBJ1-1, with D possibly being TRBD1 (5 bases). Germline CDR1 and CDR2: MNHNY and SVGAGI (reference sequence). The CDR3 is made up of 13 amino acids. Between the trimmed V and J ends, which lost 11 bases and 4 bases, there was a span of 17 bases. In nucleotides, the CDR3 is TGTGCCGGCGGGGAGGCTGGGGGCACTGAAGCTTTCTTT. Encoded protein: CAGGEAGGTEAFF.

The chain couples TRBV5-1 to TRBJ1-1, with 8 bases identical to TRBD1. Germline values: CDR1 SGHRS, CDR2 YFSETQ. V dropped 1 base and J dropped 1; count of bases not matched to a gene: 3. CDR3 length equals 15 residues. In nucleotides, the CDR3 is TGCGCCAGCAGCTTGTGGACAGGGACGAACACTGAAGCTTTCTTT. Its protein is CASSLWTGTNTEAFF.

The genes are TRBV7-9 and TRBJ2-2; D remains ambiguous. Germline lookup yields CDR1 SEHNR and CDR2 FQNEAQ (reference sequence). CDR3 length equals 11 residues. The V and J ends lost 7 bases and 8 bases respectively, with 8 bases between them. The CDR3 region is CASTPTGELFF. In nucleotides, the CDR3 is TGTGCCAGCACCCCAACAGGGGAGCTGTTTTTT.

This clone was picked up one time. The V gene is TRBV4-1, the J gene TRBJ1-1; D is perhaps TRBD1 (5 bases). CDR3 length equals 15 residues. Germline loops: CDR1 MGHRA, CDR2 YSYEKL. V was pared by 1 base and J by 5 bases, with 14 bases between. The DNA of the CDR3 is TGCGCCAGCAGCCAAGGCTGGGGGGTAGAGACTGAAGCTTTCTTT. This codes for CASSQGWGVETEAFF.

The chain couples TRBV5-4 to TRBJ2-7; D perhaps matches TRBD1 (6 bases). V was pared by 2 bases and J by 2 bases, with 8 bases between. This CDR3 has 13 amino acids. Germline V gives CDR1 SGHNT, CDR2 YYREEE (reference sequence). CDR3 loop: CASSLTGTYEQYF. CDR3 DNA: TGTGCCAGCAGCTTAACAGGGACCTACGAGCAGTACTTC. The complete variable domain, with remaining parts taken from reference TRBV5-4 and TRBJ2-7, reads ETGVTQSPTHLIKTRGQQVTLRCSSQSGHNTVSWYQQALGQGPQFIFQYYREEENGRGNFPPRFSGLQFPNYSSELNVNALELDDSALYLCASSLTGTYEQYFGPGTRLTVT.

V is TRBV27 and J is TRBJ1-1; D unresolved. Trimming shortened V by 0 bases and J by 4 bases, and 12 bases separated the two germline ends. CDR3 length: 15 residues. The germline V gene encodes CDR1 MNHEY and CDR2 SMNVEV (reference sequence). The CDR3 loop reads CASSLSKALPTEAFF. The DNA of the CDR3 is TGTGCCAGCAGTTTATCAAAAGCCCTCCCCACTGAAGCTTTCTTT.

V gene TRBV6-4 combines with J gene TRBJ2-1, with D unresolved. CDR1 and CDR2 from the germline V gene are MRHNA and SNTAGT. This CDR3 contains 13 residues. V was clipped by 0 bases and J by 7 bases, with 7 bases between them. CDR3 amino acids: CASSDSKGNEQFF. The CDR3 DNA reads TGTGCCAGCAGTGACTCAAAAGGGAATGAGCAGTTCTTC.

V usage is TRBV4-2 and J usage is TRBJ2-1; TRBD1 is a possible D gene (7 bases). Germline CDR1 and CDR2: LGHNA and YNFKEQ. This CDR3 has 14 amino acids. Trimming took off 3 bases at V and 6 bases at J, with 12 bases between the two ends. The CDR3 here is CASSQGGQINEQFF. For the CDR3, the DNA is TGTGCCAGCAGCCAGGGGGGACAGATCAATGAGCAGTTCTTC.

This clone has only one observation. J is TRBJ2-5 and V is TRBV7-6; TRBD2 is a possible D gene (5 bases). Germline-derived CDR1 and CDR2 are SGHVS and FNYEAQ. Trimming removed 5 bases at V and 2 bases at J, with 12 bases between. The CDR3 consists of 14 residues. This CDR3 reads CASSRRSGQETQYF. CDR3 bases: TGTGCCAGCAGCCGGAGGAGCGGACAAGAGACCCAGTACTTC.

The chain recombines TRBV6-6 with TRBJ1-1, with 8 bases that match TRBD1. From germline, CDR1 is MNHNY and CDR2 SVGAGI (reference sequence). The junction had 7 bases not matched to a gene; V was cut back by 4 bases and J by 3 bases. The CDR3 is made up of 15 amino acids. This CDR3 reads CASSSPDRGDTEAFF. CDR3 DNA: TGTGCCAGCAGTTCTCCCGACAGGGGAGACACTGAAGCTTTCTTT.

CDR3 in amino acids: CASVGTSGGYEQYF. For the CDR3, the DNA is TGTGCCAGCGTCGGGACTAGCGGGGGCTACGAGCAGTACTTC. The chain carries TRBV28 and TRBJ2-7; TRBD2 aligns across 14 bases. The CDR3 has 14 amino acids. V shed 8 bases, J shed 3 bases, and the junction held 3 bases outside the gene matches. CDR1 is MDHEN and CDR2 is SYDVKM in the germline V gene.

CDR3 coding DNA: TGTGCCTGGAGTTGGGACAGCGACTACGAGCAGTACTTC. Translated: CAWSWDSDYEQYF. V usage is TRBV30 and J usage is TRBJ2-7, with 7 bases that match TRBD1. CDR3 length equals 13 residues. The V gene's germline CDR1 is GTSNPN and CDR2 SVGIG (reference sequence). V gave up 2 bases and J gave up 3 bases; unmatched junction bases: 4.

This rearrangement joins TRBV6-1 to TRBJ2-5; TRBD1 is a possible D gene (5 bases). The J call may be incorrect, as the DNA end agrees better with TRBJ2-7. The CDR3 has 16 amino acids. Looked up from germline, CDR1 is MNHNS and CDR2 is SASEGT. The CDR3 is CASSEQGDLSSYEQYF. CDR3 nucleotide sequence: TGTGCCAGCAGTGAGCAAGGGGATCTGAGCTCCTACGAGCAGTACTTC.

V and J are TRBV19 and TRBJ2-1; 7 bases map to TRBD1. Germline V gives CDR1 LNHDA, CDR2 SQIVND (reference sequence). The CDR3 totals 13 residues. V dropped 10 bases and J dropped 7; count of bases not matched to a gene: 10. The CDR3 here is CATSTGPSNEQFF. In DNA, the CDR3 is TGTGCCACCTCGACAGGGCCGAGTAATGAGCAGTTCTTC.

This clone was picked up one time. The chain employs TRBV4-1 and TRBJ2-2; D ambiguous. Per the germline V gene, CDR1 is MGHRA and CDR2 is YSYEKL. The CDR3 loop spans 15 amino acids. Trimming took off 1 base at V and 3 bases at J, with 9 bases between the two ends. The CDR3 coding sequence is TGCGCCAGCAGCCAAGGGGCCGATCACACCGGGGAGCTGTTTTTT. It encodes CASSQGADHTGELFF.

The J gene is TRBJ1-1, the V gene TRBV2; D is uncertain. Germline-derived CDR1 and CDR2 are SNHLY and FYNNEI. There are 9 residues in the CDR3. The germline V and J ends were trimmed by 6 bases and 11 bases, with 7 bases remaining between them. The CDR3 coding sequence is TGTGCCAGCAGGGCGGAGGCTTTCTTT. Translation: CASRAEAFF.

The chain uses TRBV29-1 and TRBJ2-1; the match to TRBD2 covers 13 bases. CDR3 size: 15 residues. V was clipped by 7 bases and J by 5 bases; unmatched bases: 8. Germline CDR1 SQVTM, CDR2 ANQGSEA. The CDR3 reads CSGGRGLAGHNEQFF. CDR3 DNA: TGCAGCGGTGGCAGGGGACTAGCGGGGCACAATGAGCAGTTCTTC.

The table lists this clone with a few counts. The chain combines TRBV4-3 with TRBJ1-2; D is undetermined. The germline V gene encodes CDR1 LGHNA and CDR2 YSLEER. The CDR3 runs 12 residues. Trimming took 1 base from V and 7 from J, leaving 7 bases between them. The CDR3 loop reads CASSQALGGYTF. The CDR3 bases are TGCGCCAGCAGCCAAGCCCTCGGTGGCTACACCTTC.

The V and J genes are TRBV7-9 and TRBJ2-7; D gene ambiguous. CDR1 and CDR2 (germline): SEHNR, FQNEAQ (reference sequence). The CDR3 runs 11 residues. V shed 9 bases and J shed 4 bases, with 10 bases lying between them. The CDR3 loop is CARSTWYEQYF. The CDR3 region has the DNA TGTGCCAGAAGTACTTGGTACGAGCAGTACTTC.

The CDR3 DNA reads TGTGCCAGCAGGGAAATTGGCTTCTCCTACGAGCAGTACTTC. It yields the protein CASREIGFSYEQYF. The chain recombines TRBV2 with TRBJ2-7; D uncertain. This CDR3 comprises 14 residues. Germline V gene lookup returns CDR1 SNHLY and CDR2 FYNNEI. The ends were cut back, 6 bases at V and 0 bases at J, with 12 bases in the middle.

The V gene is TRBV30, the J gene TRBJ1-1; no reliable D call. The CDR3 is 15 residues long. Trimming cost V 0 bases and J 2 bases, with 13 bases left between them. CDR1 and CDR2 from the germline V gene are GTSNPN and SVGIG (reference sequence). The CDR3 protein is CAWSVLKGGNTEAFF. In nucleotides, the CDR3 is TGTGCCTGGAGTGTACTTAAGGGAGGTAACACTGAAGCTTTCTTT.

The V and J genes are TRBV6-1 and TRBJ1-5; no reliable D call. Germline-derived CDR1 and CDR2 are MNHNS and SASEGT. Trimming shortened V by 0 bases and J by 0 bases, and 9 bases separated the two germline ends. The CDR3 spans 16 residues. The chain's CDR3 is CASSEAWEYSNQPQHF. CDR3 sequence (DNA): TGTGCCAGCAGTGAAGCGTGGGAGTATAGCAATCAGCCCCAGCATTTT.

The rearrangement joins TRBV30 to TRBJ2-7; maybe TRBD1 (5 bases). Trimming shortened V by 0 bases and J by 2 bases, and 11 bases separated the two germline ends. The CDR3 is 14 amino acids. Germline CDR1 is GTSNPN and CDR2 is SVGIG (reference sequence). The CDR3 region is CAWSVSDITYEQYF. The DNA for the CDR3 is TGTGCCTGGAGTGTTTCGGACATCACCTACGAGCAGTACTTC.

The genes are TRBV7-3 and TRBJ2-1, with D unresolved. The V end lost 9 bases, the J end lost 7 bases, and 13 bases lay between the germline ends. CDR3 size: 12 residues. Germline lookup yields CDR1 SGHTA and CDR2 FQGTGA. This chain's CDR3 is CASSDGQNEQFF. The DNA for the CDR3 is TGTGCCAGTTCGGACGGGCAGAATGAGCAGTTCTTC.

V usage is TRBV27 and J usage is TRBJ2-1; 10 bases are shared with TRBD1. The trim removed 4 bases at V and 2 bases at J, leaving 2 bases unmatched. Germline CDR1 and CDR2: MNHEY and SMNVEV (reference sequence). This CDR3 spans 15 amino acids. This chain's CDR3 is CASSSGQGTYNEQFF. The CDR3 DNA reads TGTGCCAGCAGTTCGGGACAGGGGACCTACAATGAGCAGTTCTTC.

About this clone: This may be a read error: a much more frequent sequence differs by one nucleotide. The chain uses TRBV7-9 and TRBJ1-1; unclear D gene. CDR1 and CDR2 (germline): SEHNR, FQNEAQ (reference sequence). The CDR3 has 11 amino acids. The CDR3 region has the DNA TGTGTCAGCAGCTCATCTCACGAAGCTTTCTTT. This sequence encodes CVSSSSHEAFF.

This rearrangement joins TRBV19 to TRBJ2-3; D is undetermined. Per the germline V gene, CDR1 is LNHDA and CDR2 is SQIVND (reference sequence). V was trimmed by 1 base and J by 3 bases, leaving 11 bases between them. The CDR3 loop spans 15 amino acids. The CDR3 protein is CASSIGGVYTDTQYF. The DNA of the CDR3 is TGTGCCAGTAGTATAGGTGGGGTGTATACAGATACGCAGTATTTT.

This clone was recorded a few times. The chain combines TRBV6-1 with TRBJ2-3; 11 nucleotides agree with TRBD2. CDR3 size: 16 residues. Trimming cost V 4 bases and J 6 bases; bases outside gene matches: 9. Germline-derived CDR1 and CDR2 are MNHNS and SASEGT. CDR3 DNA: TGTGCCAGCAGTGTCGGTAGCGGGAGGGGGTTTGATACGCAGTATTTT. It yields the protein CASSVGSGRGFDTQYF.

The chain couples TRBV30 to TRBJ1-2; the D is unclear. Trimming took off 4 bases at V and 5 bases at J, with 17 bases between the two ends. CDR1 GTSNPN and CDR2 SVGIG come from the germline V gene (reference sequence). The CDR3 has 14 amino acids. CDR3 coding DNA: TGTGCCTGGATGTACCGGGGAACCCGGTATGGCTACACCTTC. This codes for CAWMYRGTRYGYTF.

This rearrangement joins TRBV2 to TRBJ1-1; D is uncertain. V was pared by 5 bases and J by 1 base, with 11 bases between. This CDR3 region has 14 residues. CDR1 is SNHLY and CDR2 is FYNNEI in the germline V gene. The CDR3 bases are TGTGCCAGCAGTCCCCTTAACAAGAACACTGAAGCTTTCTTT. This codes for CASSPLNKNTEAFF. Full variable domain (outside the CDR3, taken from reference TRBV2 and TRBJ1-1): EPEVTQTPSHQVTQMGQEVILRCVPISNHLYFYWYRQILGQKVEFLVSFYNNEISEKSEIFDDQFSVERPDGSNFTLKIRSTKLEDSAMYFCASSPLNKNTEAFFGQGTRLTVV.